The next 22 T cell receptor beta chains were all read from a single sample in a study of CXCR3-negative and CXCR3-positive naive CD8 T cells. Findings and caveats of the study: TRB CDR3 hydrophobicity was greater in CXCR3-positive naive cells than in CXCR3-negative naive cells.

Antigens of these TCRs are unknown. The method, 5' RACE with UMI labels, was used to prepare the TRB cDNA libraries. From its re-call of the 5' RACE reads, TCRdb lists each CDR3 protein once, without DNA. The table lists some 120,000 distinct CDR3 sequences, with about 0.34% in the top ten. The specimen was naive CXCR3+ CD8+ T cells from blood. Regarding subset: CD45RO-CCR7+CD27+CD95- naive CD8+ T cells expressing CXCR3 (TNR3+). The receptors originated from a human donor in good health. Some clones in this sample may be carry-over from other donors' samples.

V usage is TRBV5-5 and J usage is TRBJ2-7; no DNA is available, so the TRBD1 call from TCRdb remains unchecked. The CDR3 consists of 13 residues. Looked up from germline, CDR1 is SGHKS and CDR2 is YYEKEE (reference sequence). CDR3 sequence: CASSNTSPHEQYF.

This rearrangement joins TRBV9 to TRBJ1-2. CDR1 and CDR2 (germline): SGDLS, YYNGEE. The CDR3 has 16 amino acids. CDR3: CASSVEPQGGPNGYTF.

CDR3 amino acids: CASSLFLGSNEQFF. This chain joins TRBV12-3 or TRBV12-4 and TRBJ2-1. The CDR3 loop spans 14 amino acids.

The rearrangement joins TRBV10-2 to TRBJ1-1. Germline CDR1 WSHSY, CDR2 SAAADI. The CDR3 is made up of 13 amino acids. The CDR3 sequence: CASSPHLNTEAFF.

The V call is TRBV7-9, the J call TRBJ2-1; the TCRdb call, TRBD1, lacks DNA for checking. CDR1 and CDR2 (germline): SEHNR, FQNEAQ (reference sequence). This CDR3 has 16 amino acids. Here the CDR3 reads CASNPHPGTGINEQFF.

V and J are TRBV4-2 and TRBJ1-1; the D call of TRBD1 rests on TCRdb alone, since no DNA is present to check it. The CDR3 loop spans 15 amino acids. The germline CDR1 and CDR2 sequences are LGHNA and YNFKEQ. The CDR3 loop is CASSHRDRGNTEAFF.

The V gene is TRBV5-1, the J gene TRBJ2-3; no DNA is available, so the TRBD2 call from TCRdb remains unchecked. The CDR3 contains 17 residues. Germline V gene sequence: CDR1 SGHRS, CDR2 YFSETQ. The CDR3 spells CASSPPDRADGTDTQYF.

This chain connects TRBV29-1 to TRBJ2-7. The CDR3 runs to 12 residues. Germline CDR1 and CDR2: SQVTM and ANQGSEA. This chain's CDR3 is CSVWEGPYEQYF.

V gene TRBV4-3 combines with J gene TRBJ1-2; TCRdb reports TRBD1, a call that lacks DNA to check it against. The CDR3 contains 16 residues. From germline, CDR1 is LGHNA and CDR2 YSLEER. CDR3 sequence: CASSQDLSWGDYGYTF.

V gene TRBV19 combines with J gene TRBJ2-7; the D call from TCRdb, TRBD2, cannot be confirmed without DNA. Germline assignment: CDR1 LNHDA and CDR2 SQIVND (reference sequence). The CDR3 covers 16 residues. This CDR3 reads CASSAWLAGAMSEQYF.

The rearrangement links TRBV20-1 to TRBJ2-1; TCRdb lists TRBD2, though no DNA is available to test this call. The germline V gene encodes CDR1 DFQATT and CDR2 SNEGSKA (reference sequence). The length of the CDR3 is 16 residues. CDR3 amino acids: CSARGRGLAGVDEQFF.

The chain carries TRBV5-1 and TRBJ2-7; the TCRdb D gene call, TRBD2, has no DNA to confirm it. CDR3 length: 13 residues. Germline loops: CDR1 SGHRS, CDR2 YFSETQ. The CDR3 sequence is CASKQSSGYEQYF.

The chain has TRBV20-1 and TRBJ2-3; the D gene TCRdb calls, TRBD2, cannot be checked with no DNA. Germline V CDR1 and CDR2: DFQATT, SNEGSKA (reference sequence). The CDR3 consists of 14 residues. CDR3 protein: CSARVDYSADTQYF.

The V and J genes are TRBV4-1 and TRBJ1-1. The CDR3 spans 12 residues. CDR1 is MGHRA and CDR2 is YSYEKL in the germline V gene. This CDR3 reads CASSQGGRWAFF.

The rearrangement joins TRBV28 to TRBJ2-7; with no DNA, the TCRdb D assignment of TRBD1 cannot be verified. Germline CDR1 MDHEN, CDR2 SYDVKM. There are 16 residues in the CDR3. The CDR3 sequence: CASSVTGGRSPYEQYF.

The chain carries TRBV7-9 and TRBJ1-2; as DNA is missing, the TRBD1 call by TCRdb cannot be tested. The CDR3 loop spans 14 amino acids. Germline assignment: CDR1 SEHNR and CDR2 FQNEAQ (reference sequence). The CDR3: CASSQGGTVYGYTF.

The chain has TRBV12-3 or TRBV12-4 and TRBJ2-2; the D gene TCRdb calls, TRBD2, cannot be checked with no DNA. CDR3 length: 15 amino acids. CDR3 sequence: CASSLLAANTGELFF.

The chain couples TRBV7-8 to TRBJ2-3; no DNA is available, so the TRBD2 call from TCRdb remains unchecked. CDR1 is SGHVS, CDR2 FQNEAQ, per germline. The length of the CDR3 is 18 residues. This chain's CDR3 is CASSVGLAGGTSTDTQYF.

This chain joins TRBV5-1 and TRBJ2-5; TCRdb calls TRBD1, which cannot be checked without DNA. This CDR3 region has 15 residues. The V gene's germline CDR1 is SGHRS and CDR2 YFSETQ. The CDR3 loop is CASSPGSGSQETQYF.

The CDR3 region is CSARDIGSAYEQYF. V is TRBV20-1 and J is TRBJ2-7. The CDR3 extends over 14 amino acids. Per germline, CDR1 DFQATT and CDR2 SNEGSKA (reference sequence).

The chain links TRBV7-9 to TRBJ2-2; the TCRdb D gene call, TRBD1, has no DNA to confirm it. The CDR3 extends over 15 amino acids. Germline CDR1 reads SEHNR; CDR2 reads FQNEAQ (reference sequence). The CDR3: CAGPGRQVDTGELFF.

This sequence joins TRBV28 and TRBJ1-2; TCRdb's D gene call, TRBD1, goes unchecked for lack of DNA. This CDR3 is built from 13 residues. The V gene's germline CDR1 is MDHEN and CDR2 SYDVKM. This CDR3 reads CASSFDSIYGYTF.